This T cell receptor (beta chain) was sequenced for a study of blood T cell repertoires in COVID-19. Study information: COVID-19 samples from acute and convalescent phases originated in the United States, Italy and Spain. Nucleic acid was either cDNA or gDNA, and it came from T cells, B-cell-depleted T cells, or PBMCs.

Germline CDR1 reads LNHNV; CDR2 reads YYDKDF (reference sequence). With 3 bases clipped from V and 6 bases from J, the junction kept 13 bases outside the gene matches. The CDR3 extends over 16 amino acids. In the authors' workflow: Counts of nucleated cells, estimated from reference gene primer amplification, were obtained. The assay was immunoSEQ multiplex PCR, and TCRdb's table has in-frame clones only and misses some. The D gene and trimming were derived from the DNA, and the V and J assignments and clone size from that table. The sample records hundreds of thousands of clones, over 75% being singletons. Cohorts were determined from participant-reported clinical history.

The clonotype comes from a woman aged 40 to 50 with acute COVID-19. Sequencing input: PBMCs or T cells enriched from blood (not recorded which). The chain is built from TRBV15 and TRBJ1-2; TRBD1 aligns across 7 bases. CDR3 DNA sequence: TGTGCCACCAGCAGGGCGGCTAAGGGGGCCGGGAATGGCTACACCTTC. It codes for CATSRAAKGAGNGYTF.